The clone carrying this TCR beta chain was found a few times. Antigen specificity is unknown. This sample also contains other DNA sequences that code for the same CDR3. Trimming removed 0 bases from V and 3 bases from J, with 3 bases in between. Per the germline V gene, CDR1 is GTSNPN and CDR2 is SVGIG (reference sequence). This CDR3 comprises 11 residues. The data stem from a study of beta chain features in type 1 diabetes. Per donor, one heparinised blood draw averaged around 110 mL. By way of CD45RO/CCR7/CD25/CD127/CD95/CD27, the CD4+ regulatory, stem cell-like memory, central memory and naive cells were sorted. The isolated RNA, all of it, was reverse transcribed, so expressed TCRB transcripts were what got sequenced. Generated by immunoSEQ multiplex PCR, the TCRdb table keeps only in-frame clones and is missing some. The sample includes some 660,000 clones, around an eighth of them seen just once.

Whole-study findings and limits: In the patient group, naive, central memory and Treg TCRB repertoires seemed more alike than in the healthy donor group. Patients with Type 1 diabetes showed moderately but significantly shorter TCRB CDR3s in all four CD4+ subsets. Fewer insertions but more deletions were seen at VDJ junctions in type 1 diabetes patients.

The TCR comes from a man between 18 and 29 years old with type 1 diabetes. The material sequenced was naive CD4+ T cells from blood. This chain links TRBV30 with TRBJ2-7, with no clear D. DNA of the CDR3: TGTGCCTGGAGTGTAAACTACGAGCAGTACTTC. This sequence encodes CAWSVNYEQYF.